The entry below describes one TCR beta chain. These data belong to a study of T cells in localized non-small cell lung cancer. V lost 0 bases and J lost 5; bases outside the gene matches: 5. This CDR3 has 15 residues. Germline V lookup: CDR1 MNHEY, CDR2 SVGAGI. Assay: immunoSEQ multiplex PCR; the TCRdb copy retains only in-frame clones and omits some. This sample carries 40,000 to 65,000 clones, 85% to 90% of them seen once, and the ten largest clones take 16%. The sample here was PBMCs, taken before any cancer treatment. The clonotype was recovered from a female donor with stage II lung adenocarcinoma. The V and J genes are TRBV6-5 and TRBJ1-1; 8 nucleotides line up with TRBD1. The CDR3 DNA reads as TGTGCCAGCAGTTACTCCCGACAGGGGAGGACTGAAGCTTTCTTT. Translating gives CASSYSRQGRTEAFF.